This T cell receptor (beta chain) appears in the sequencing data of a study of T cell changes during pregnancy in multiple sclerosis. Sequencing used immunoSEQ multiplex PCR; TCRdb keeps in-frame clones, though not all of them. Found here are almost 65,000 clones, roughly 90% of them singletons; the top ten hold 2.3%. The material was peripheral blood, obtained in the first trimester of pregnancy. This TCR came from a female donor with multiple sclerosis, enrolled in a pregnancy study.

The CDR3: CASTSSGTLSSYNEQFF. As DNA, the CDR3 is TGTGCCAGCACCTCCTCCGGGACATTGAGCTCCTACAATGAGCAGTTCTTC. V is TRBV28 and J is TRBJ2-1, with a possible D match to TRBD1 (6 bases). Per germline, CDR1 MDHEN and CDR2 SYDVKM. This CDR3 comprises 17 residues. V was shortened by 7 bases and J by 0 bases, with 19 bases between the two germline ends.